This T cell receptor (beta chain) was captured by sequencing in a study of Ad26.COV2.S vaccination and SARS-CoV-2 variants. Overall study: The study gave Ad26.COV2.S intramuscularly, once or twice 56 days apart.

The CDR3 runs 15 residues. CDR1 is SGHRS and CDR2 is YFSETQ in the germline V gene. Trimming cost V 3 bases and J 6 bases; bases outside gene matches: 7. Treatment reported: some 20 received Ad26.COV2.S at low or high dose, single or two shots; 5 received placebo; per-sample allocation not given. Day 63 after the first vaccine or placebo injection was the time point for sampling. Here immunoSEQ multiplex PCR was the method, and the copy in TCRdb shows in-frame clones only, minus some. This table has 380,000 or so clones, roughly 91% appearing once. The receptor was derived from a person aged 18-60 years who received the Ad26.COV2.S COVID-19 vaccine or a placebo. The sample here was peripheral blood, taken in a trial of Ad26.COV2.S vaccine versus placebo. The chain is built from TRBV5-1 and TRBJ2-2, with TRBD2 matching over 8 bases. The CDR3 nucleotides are TGCGCCAGCAGCTCGGCTAGCGGGTTCGCCGGGGAGCTGTTTTTT. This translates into CASSSASGFAGELFF.